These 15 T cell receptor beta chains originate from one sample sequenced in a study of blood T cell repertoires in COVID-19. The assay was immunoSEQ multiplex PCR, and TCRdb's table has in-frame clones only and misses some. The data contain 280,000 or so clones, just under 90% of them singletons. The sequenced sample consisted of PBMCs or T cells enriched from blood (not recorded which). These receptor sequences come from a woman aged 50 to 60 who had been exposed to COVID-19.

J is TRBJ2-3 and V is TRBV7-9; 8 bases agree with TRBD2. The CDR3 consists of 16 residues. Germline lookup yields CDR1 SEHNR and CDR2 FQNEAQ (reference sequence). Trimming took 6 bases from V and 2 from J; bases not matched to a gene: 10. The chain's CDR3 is CASSHVSGGLTDTQYF. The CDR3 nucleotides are TGTGCCAGCAGTCATGTGAGCGGGGGACTCACAGATACGCAGTATTTT.

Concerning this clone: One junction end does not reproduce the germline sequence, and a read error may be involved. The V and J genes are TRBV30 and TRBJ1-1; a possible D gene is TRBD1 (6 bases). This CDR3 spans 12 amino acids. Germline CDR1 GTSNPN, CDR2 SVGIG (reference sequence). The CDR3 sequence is CAGSRGGTEAFF. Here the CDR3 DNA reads TGTGCCGGGAGCAGAGGGGGCACTGAAGCTTTCTTT.

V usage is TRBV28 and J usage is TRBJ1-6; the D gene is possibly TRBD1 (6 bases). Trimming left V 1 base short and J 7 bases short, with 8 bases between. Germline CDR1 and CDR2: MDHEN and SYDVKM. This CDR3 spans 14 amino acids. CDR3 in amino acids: CASSLSTGNSPLHF. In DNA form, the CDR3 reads TGTGCCAGCAGTTTATCTACAGGGAATTCACCCCTCCACTTT. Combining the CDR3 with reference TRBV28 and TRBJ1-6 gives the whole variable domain DVKVTQSSRYLVKRTGEKVFLECVQDMDHENMFWYRQDPGLGLRLIYFSYDVKMKEKGDIPEGYSVSREKKERFSLILESASTNQTSMYLCASSLSTGNSPLHFGNGTRLTVT.

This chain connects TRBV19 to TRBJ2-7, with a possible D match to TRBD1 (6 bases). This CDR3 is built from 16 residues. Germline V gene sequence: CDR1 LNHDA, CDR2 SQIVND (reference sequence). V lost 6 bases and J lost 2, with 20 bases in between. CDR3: CASRDPGHTPPYEQYF. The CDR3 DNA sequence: TGTGCCAGTAGGGACCCGGGACACACGCCTCCCTACGAGCAGTACTTC.

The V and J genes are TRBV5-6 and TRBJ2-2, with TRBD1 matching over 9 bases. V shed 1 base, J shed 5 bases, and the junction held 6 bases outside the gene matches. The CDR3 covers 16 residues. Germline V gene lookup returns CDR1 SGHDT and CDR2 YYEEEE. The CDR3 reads CASSLLADRGTGELFF. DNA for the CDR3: TGTGCCAGCAGCTTGTTGGCGGACAGGGGTACCGGGGAGCTGTTTTTT.

The CDR3 region has the DNA TGCGCCAGCAGACAAGGACTAGCGGGGGGCGTAGAGACCCAGTACTTC. Translation gives CASRQGLAGGVETQYF. The V and J genes are TRBV5-1 and TRBJ2-5; 14 bases match TRBD2. This CDR3 contains 16 residues. Germline V gene lookup returns CDR1 SGHRS and CDR2 YFSETQ. V lost 5 bases, J lost 4 bases, and 7 bases stayed unmatched.

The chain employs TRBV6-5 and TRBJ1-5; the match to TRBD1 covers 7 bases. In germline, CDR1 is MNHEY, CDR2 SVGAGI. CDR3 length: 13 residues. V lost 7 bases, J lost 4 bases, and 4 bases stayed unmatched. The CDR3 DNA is TGTGCCAGCACCGTGACAGGGAATCAGCCCCAGCATTTT. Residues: CASTVTGNQPQHF.

CDR3 nucleotides: TGTGCCAGCGTTTCTACCGTTAGCTCCTACAATGAGCAGTTCTTC. It specifies CASVSTVSSYNEQFF. The genes are TRBV28 and TRBJ2-1; D is unresolved. Trimming pared 8 bases from V and 0 bases from J, leaving 14 bases between. Per germline, CDR1 MDHEN and CDR2 SYDVKM. The CDR3 is made up of 15 amino acids.

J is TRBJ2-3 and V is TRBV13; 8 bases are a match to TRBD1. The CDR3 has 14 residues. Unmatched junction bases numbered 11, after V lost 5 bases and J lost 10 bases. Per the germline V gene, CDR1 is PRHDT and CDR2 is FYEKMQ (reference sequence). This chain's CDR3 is CASSIQGVGSAQYF. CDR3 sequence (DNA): TGTGCCAGCAGCATACAGGGGGTCGGGTCGGCGCAGTATTTT.

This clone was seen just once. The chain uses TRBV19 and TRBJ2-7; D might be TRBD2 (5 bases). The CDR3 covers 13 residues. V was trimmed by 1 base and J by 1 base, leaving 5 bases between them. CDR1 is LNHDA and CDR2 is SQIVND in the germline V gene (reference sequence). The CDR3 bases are TGTGCCAGTAGTATAGGAGGGTCCTACGAGCAGTACTTC. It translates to CASSIGGSYEQYF.

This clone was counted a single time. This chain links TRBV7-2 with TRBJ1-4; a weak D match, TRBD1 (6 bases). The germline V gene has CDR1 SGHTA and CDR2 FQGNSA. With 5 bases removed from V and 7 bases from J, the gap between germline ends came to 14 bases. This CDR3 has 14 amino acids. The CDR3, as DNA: TGTGCCAGCAGCCCCAACAGGGAGTTTGAAAAACTGTTTTTT. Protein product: CASSPNREFEKLFF.

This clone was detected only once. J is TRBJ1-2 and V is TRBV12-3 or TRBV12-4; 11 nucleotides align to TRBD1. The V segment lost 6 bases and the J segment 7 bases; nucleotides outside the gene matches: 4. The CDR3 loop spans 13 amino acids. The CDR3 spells CASRGQGATGYTF. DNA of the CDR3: TGTGCCAGCAGAGGACAGGGGGCGACTGGCTACACCTTC.

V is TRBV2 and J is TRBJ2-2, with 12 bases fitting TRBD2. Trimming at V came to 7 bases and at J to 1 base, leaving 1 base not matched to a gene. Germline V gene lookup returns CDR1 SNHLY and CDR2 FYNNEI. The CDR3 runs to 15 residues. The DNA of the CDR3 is TGTGCCAGCAAGACTAGCGGGAGGAACACCGGGGAGCTGTTTTTT. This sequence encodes CASKTSGRNTGELFF.

CDR3 protein: CASNRRGDLANGYTF. CDR3 in DNA: TGTGCCAGCAACCGTCGGGGAGACCTCGCTAATGGCTACACCTTC. The chain has TRBV5-6 and TRBJ1-2; no clear D gene. Germline V gene lookup returns CDR1 SGHDT and CDR2 YYEEEE. V was pared by 6 bases and J by 6 bases, with 21 bases between. There are 15 residues in the CDR3. Using reference TRBV5-6 and TRBJ1-2 for the parts outside the CDR3, the full variable domain is DAGVTQSPTHLIKTRGQQVTLRCSPKSGHDTVSWYQQALGQGPQFIFQYYEEEERQRGNFPDRFSGHQFPNYSSELNVNALLLGDSALYLCASNRRGDLANGYTFGSGTRLTVV.

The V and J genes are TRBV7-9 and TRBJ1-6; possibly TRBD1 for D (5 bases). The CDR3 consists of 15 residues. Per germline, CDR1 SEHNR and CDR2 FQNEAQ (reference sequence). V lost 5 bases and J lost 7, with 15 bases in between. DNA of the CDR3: TGTGCCAGCAGCCAGACAGCCTCCCGGAATTCACCCCTCCACTTT. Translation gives CASSQTASRNSPLHF. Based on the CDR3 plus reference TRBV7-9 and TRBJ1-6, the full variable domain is DTGVSQNPRHKITKRGQNVTFRCDPISEHNRLYWYRQTLGQGPEFLTYFQNEAQLEKSRLLSDRFSAERPKGSFSTLEIQRTEQGDSAMYLCASSQTASRNSPLHFGNGTRLTVT.